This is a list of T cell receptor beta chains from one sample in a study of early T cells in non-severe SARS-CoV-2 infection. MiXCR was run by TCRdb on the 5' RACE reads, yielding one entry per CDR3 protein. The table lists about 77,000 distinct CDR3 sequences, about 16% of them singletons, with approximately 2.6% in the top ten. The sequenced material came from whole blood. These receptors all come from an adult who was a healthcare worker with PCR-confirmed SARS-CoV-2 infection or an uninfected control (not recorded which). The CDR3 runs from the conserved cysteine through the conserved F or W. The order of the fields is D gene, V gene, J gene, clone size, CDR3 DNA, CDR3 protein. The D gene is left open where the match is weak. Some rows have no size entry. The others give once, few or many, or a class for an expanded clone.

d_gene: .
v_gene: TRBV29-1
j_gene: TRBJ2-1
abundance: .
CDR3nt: TGCAGCGTGGTCCCCTCGGCGGTGGAGCAGTTCTTC
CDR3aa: CSVVPSAVEQFF

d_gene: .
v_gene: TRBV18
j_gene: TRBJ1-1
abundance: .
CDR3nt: TGTGCCAGCTCACAGAATAAGAACACTGAAGCTTTCTTT
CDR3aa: CASSQNKNTEAFF

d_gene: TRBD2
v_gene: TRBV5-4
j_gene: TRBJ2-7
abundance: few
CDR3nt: TGTGCCAGCAGCTTGGCACTAGCGGGGGCCGAGCAGTACTTC
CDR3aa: CASSLALAGAEQYF

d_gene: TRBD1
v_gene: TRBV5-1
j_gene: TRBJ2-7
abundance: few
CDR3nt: TGCGCCAGCAGCCCCGGAGGGGGACAGGGCGACTACGAGCAGTACTTC
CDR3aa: CASSPGGGQGDYEQYF

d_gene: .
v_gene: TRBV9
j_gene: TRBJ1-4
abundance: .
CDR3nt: .
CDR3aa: CAAAWASRGVKNCFF

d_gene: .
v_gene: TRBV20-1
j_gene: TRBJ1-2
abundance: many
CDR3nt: TGCAGTGCTACGGGTCCTCCGGCCTGGGGCTACACCTTC
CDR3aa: CSATGPPAWGYTF

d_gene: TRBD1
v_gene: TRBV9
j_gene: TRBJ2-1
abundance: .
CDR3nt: TGTGCCAGCAGCGTTCGGACAGGTTCCAATGAGCAGTTCTTC
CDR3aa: CASSVRTGSNEQFF

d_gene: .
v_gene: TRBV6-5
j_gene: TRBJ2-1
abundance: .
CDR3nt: TGTGCCACCGGCGGGGCCAGCTCCTACAATGAGCAGTTCTTC
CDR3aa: CATGGASSYNEQFF

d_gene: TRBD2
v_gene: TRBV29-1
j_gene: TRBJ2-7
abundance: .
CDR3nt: TGCAGCGCCGTTAGCGGGAGGATACTCGAGCAGTACTTC
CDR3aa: CSAVSGRILEQYF

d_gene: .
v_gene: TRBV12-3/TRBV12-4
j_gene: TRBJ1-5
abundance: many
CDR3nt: TGTGCCGCCAGCCGGGCGGCTAATCAGCCCCAGCATTTT
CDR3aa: CAASRAANQPQHF

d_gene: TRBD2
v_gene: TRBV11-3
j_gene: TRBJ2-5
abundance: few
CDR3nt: TGTGCCAGCAGCTTGCCTACCCCGACAGCGGGGGGGGAGACCCAGTACTTC
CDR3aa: CASSLPTPTAGGETQYF

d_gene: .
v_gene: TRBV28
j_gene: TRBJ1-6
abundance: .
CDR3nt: TGTGCCAGCAGGAGGGACACGAACTATAATTCACCCGTCCACTTT
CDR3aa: CASRRDTNYNSPVHF

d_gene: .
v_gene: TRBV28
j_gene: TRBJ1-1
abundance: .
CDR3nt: TGTGCCAGCAGTATCAGGGGACCCCGGGGAGGCACTGAAGCTTTCTTT
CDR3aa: CASSIRGPRGGTEAFF

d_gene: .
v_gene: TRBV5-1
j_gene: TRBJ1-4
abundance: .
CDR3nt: TGCGCCTGCAGCTTGGAGGGAGGTAATGAAAAACTGTTTTTT
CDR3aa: CACSLEGGNEKLFF

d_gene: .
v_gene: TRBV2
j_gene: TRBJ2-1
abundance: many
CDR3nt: TGTGCCAGCAGTGAAGCGGGGGGCGTTGTGGAGCAGTTCTTC
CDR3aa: CASSEAGGVVEQFF

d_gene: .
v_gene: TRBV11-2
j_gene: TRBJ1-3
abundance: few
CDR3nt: TGTGCCAGCAGCTTAGATCGGCAGCGCTCTGGAAACACCATATATTTT
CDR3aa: CASSLDRQRSGNTIYF

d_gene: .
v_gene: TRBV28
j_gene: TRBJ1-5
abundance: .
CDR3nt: TGTGCCAGCAGTTTATGGGCAGGGGAAGAACGGAATCAGCCCCAGCATTTT
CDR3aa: CASSLWAGEERNQPQHF

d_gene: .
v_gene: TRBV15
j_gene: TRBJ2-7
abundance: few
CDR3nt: TGTGCCACCAGCAGAGATTGGAGGTCCTACGAGCAGTACTTC
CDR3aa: CATSRDWRSYEQYF

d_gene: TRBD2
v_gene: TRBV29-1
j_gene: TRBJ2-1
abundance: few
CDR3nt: TGCAGCATCTCTAGCGGGAGGGCTGAGCAGTTCTTC
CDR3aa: CSISSGRAEQFF

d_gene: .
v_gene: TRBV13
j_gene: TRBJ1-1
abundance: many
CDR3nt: TGTGCCAGTTCCCATTGGGGCGCCAATTTGAACACTGAAGCTTTCTTT
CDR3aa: CASSHWGANLNTEAFF

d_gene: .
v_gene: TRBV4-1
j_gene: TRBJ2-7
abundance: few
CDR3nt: TGCGCCAGCAGCCAAGATTGGACATGGAATGTCGAGCAGTACTTC
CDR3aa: CASSQDWTWNVEQYF

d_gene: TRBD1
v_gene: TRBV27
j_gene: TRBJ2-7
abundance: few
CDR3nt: TGTGCCAGCGCACTGCAACAGGGGACCTTCTACGAGCAGTACTTC
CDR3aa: CASALQQGTFYEQYF

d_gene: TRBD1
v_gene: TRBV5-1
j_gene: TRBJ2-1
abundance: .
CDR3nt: TGCGCCAGCAGCTCCGAACAGGGGTACAATGAGCAGTTCTTC
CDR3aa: CASSSEQGYNEQFF

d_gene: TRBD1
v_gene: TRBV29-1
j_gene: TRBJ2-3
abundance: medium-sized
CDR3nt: TGCAGCGTTGAAGGAGGGCAGGGGGCAGATACGCAGTATTTT
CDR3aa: CSVEGGQGADTQYF

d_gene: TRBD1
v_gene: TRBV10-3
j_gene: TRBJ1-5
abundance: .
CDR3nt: TGTGCCACCGGGAGACAGGGGGGCAGTCAGCCCCAGCATTTT
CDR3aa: CATGRQGGSQPQHF

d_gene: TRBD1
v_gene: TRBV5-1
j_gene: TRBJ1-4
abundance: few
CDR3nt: TGCGCCAGCAGCTTGGATAGGACAGGGAATACGGCTAATGAAAAACTGTTTTTT
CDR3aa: CASSLDRTGNTANEKLFF

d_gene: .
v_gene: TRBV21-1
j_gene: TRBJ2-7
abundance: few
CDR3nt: TGTGCCAGCAGCAACCCAGCGGGGCCTAGGGACTACGAGCAGTACTTC
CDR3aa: CASSNPAGPRDYEQYF

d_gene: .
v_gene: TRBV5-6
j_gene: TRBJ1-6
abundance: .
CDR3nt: TGTGCCAGCAGCTTGGCACTTGGCTCACCCCTCCACTTT
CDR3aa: CASSLALGSPLHF

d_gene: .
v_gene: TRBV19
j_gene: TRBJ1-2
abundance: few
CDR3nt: TGTGCCAGTAGTATAGATCTGGACTATGGCTACACCTTC
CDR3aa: CASSIDLDYGYTF

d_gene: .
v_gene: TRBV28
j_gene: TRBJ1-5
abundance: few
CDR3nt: TGTGCCAGCAGTAAGGGGTCGGGGACAAATCAGCCCCAGCATTTT
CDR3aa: CASSKGSGTNQPQHF

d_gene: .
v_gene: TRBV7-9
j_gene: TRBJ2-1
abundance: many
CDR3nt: TGTGCCAGCAGTTTTAGGACAGGGACTAGGCGTGATGAGCAGTTCTTC
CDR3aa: CASSFRTGTRRDEQFF

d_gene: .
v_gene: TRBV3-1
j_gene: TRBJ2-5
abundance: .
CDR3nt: TGTGCCAGCAGCCAAGATGTAGGGGGGGCGGAGACCCAGTACTTC
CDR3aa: CASSQDVGGAETQYF

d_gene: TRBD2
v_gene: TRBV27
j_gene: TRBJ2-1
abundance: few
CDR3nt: TGTGCCAGCAGAAGGCTAGCGGGAGTGAACAATGAGCAGTTCTTC
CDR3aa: CASRRLAGVNNEQFF

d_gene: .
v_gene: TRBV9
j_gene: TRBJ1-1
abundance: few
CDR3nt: TGTGCCAGCAGCGTAGGGTTAGGGAACACTGAAGCTTTCTTT
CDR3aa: CASSVGLGNTEAFF

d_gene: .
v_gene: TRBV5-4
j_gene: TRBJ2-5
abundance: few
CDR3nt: TGTGCCAGCAGCTACACCGGGACAGAGACCCAGTACTTC
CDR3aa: CASSYTGTETQYF

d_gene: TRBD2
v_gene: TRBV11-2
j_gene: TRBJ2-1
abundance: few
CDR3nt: TGTGCCAGCAGCTTAGATCTGCTAGCGGGAGAAAAGTTCTTC
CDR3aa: CASSLDLLAGEKFF

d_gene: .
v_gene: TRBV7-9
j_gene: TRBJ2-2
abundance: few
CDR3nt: TGTGCCAGCACACCTTGGCCCGGGGAGCTGTTTTTT
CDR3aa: CASTPWPGELFF

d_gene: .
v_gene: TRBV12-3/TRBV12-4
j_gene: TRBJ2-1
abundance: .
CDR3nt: TGTGCCTCGCAGGGGAGCTCCTACAATGAGCAGTTCTTC
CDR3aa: CASQGSSYNEQFF

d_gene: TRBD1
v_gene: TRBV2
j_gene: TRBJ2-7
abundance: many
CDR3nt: TGTGCCAGCAGGGGGGACAGAATAGTCAACGAGCAGTACTTC
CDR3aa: CASRGDRIVNEQYF